Listed below are T cell receptor beta chains from one sample, sequenced in a study of identifying expanded T cells in peripheral blood. Clones were sequenced by immunoSEQ multiplex PCR, and TCRdb holds only the in-frame ones, with some missing. Found here are 75,000 to 90,000 clones, around 90% of them singletons; the top ten hold roughly 7%. The sample consisted of blood. Every receptor here comes from a person aged 18 to 69 in good health. The CDR3 runs from the conserved cysteine through the conserved F or W. D genes are given only for firm matches. Clone size is stated in some rows and not others, as once, few, many or a class when expanded.

j_gene	abundance	len	v_gene	d_gene	CDR3aa	CDR3nt
TRBJ2-1	.	13	TRBV19	.	CASSARTEDEQFF	TGTGCCAGTAGTGCACGGACCGAGGATGAGCAGTTCTTC
TRBJ1-1	.	18	TRBV7-9	TRBD1	CASSFQWDRATMNTEAFF	TGTGCCAGCAGCTTCCAGTGGGACAGGGCTACCATGAACACTGAAGCTTTCTTT
TRBJ2-2	.	14	TRBV28	TRBD2	CASGSGGSTGELFF	TGTGCCAGCGGGTCGGGAGGGAGCACCGGGGAGCTGTTTTTT
TRBJ2-1	.	16	TRBV29-1	.	CSVDPLWGLGDNEQFF	TGCAGCGTTGATCCTTTGTGGGGACTGGGAGACAATGAGCAGTTCTTC
TRBJ1-2	.	14	TRBV19	.	CASSIATSVHGYTF	TGTGCCAGTAGTATAGCCACATCCGTCCATGGCTACACCTTC
TRBJ1-4	.	14	TRBV6-5	.	CASKTQTWGEKLFF	TGTGCCAGCAAAACACAGACCTGGGGTGAAAAACTGTTTTTT
TRBJ2-1	.	15	TRBV9	TRBD2	CASSPDLLAGSEQFF	TGTGCCAGCAGCCCCGATTTATTAGCGGGATCTGAGCAGTTCTTC
TRBJ1-1	.	15	TRBV9	.	CASNRDLILGTEAFF	TGTGCCAGCAATAGGGACCTTATATTGGGCACTGAAGCTTTCTTT
TRBJ1-1	once	13	TRBV14	.	CASSQAEYTEAFF	TGTGCCAGCAGCCAAGCCGAGTACACTGAAGCTTTCTTT
TRBJ2-1	.	16	TRBV19	.	CASSIPRDLSLAEQFF	TGTGCCAGTAGTATCCCCCGGGACCTATCGTTAGCTGAGCAGTTCTTC